What follows are 8 T cell receptor beta chains derived from one specimen sequenced in a study of cytomegalovirus exposure and HLA in healthy donors. 60 Vbeta and 13 Jbeta primers were used in PCR. Here immunoSEQ multiplex PCR was the method, and the copy in TCRdb shows in-frame clones only, minus some. The sample includes about 120,000 clones, more than 65% seen only once; the top ten take around 1.5%. The sample comprised PBMCs. Every receptor here comes from a young woman in good health and CMV-seronegative.

The genes are TRBV5-6 and TRBJ1-3, with 8 bases aligning to TRBD1. CDR1 is SGHDT and CDR2 is YYEEEE in the germline V gene. This CDR3 is 16 amino acids long. V lost 4 bases, J lost 4 bases, and 10 bases stayed unmatched. The CDR3 nucleotides read TGTGCCAGCAGCACGCTGGGACAGGCGAGAGGAAACACCATATATTTT. This codes for CASSTLGQARGNTIYF.

The chain is built from TRBV7-9 and TRBJ2-7; possibly TRBD1 for D (6 bases). CDR3 length: 11 amino acids. The V end lost 5 bases, the J end lost 7 bases, and 9 bases lay between the germline ends. CDR1 and CDR2 (germline): SEHNR, FQNEAQ (reference sequence). The CDR3 reads CASSPGTEQYF. In DNA, the CDR3 is TGTGCCAGCAGCCCGGGGACAGAGCAGTACTTC.

This clone was counted a single time. This chain joins TRBV9 and TRBJ2-1; 7 nucleotides agree with TRBD1. Looked up from germline, CDR1 is SGDLS and CDR2 is YYNGEE. The CDR3 consists of 16 residues. Trimming at V came to 2 bases and at J to 5 bases, leaving 10 bases not matched to a gene. The DNA of the CDR3 is TGTGCCAGCAGCGTGGTACCGGGACAGCAGAACAATGAGCAGTTCTTC. Translated: CASSVVPGQQNNEQFF.

Written as DNA, the CDR3 is TGTGCCAGCAGCCAAAGCTCAGGGGGTCCGTCCTACGAGCAGTACTTC. This gives the protein CASSQSSGGPSYEQYF. The chain joins TRBV11-2 to TRBJ2-7; 7 bases are shared with TRBD1. Per germline, CDR1 SGHAT and CDR2 FQNNGV. J was trimmed by 1 base and V by 5 bases; bases with no gene match: 11. CDR3 length: 16 amino acids.

The J gene is TRBJ2-1, the V gene TRBV20-1; D gene ambiguous. Trimming removed 6 bases from V and 8 bases from J, with 11 bases in between. CDR1 DFQATT and CDR2 SNEGSKA come from the germline V gene (reference sequence). The CDR3 has 11 amino acids. The CDR3 DNA reads TGCAGTGCCGTCTTTCGCGATGAGCAGTTCTTC. It yields the protein CSAVFRDEQFF.

This sequence joins TRBV2 and TRBJ1-1, with TRBD1 matching 7 bases. The CDR3 spans 13 residues. Losses at the gene ends were 5 bases for V and 1 base for J; bases not matched to a gene: 1. CDR1 and CDR2 from the germline V gene are SNHLY and FYNNEI. CDR3 bases: TGTGCCAGCAGTAGGACAGGGAACACTGAAGCTTTCTTT. Amino acids: CASSRTGNTEAFF.

The chain combines TRBV19 with TRBJ1-5; 11 nucleotides agree with TRBD1. Germline values: CDR1 LNHDA, CDR2 SQIVND (reference sequence). V shed 7 bases and J 0 bases; nucleotides not matched to a gene: 2. The CDR3 extends over 15 amino acids. As DNA, the CDR3 is TGTGCCAGTAAGGACAGGGGGCTTAGCAATCAGCCCCAGCATTTT. It specifies CASKDRGLSNQPQHF.

V usage is TRBV5-1 and J usage is TRBJ1-5, with D maybe TRBD1 (5 bases). Germline V lookup: CDR1 SGHRS, CDR2 YFSETQ. This CDR3 contains 13 residues. V was pared by 4 bases and J by 11 bases, with 16 bases between. The CDR3 nucleotides read TGCGCCAGCAGCCCGGGGCCCCGCGGGACCCAGCATTTT. Encoded protein: CASSPGPRGTQHF.